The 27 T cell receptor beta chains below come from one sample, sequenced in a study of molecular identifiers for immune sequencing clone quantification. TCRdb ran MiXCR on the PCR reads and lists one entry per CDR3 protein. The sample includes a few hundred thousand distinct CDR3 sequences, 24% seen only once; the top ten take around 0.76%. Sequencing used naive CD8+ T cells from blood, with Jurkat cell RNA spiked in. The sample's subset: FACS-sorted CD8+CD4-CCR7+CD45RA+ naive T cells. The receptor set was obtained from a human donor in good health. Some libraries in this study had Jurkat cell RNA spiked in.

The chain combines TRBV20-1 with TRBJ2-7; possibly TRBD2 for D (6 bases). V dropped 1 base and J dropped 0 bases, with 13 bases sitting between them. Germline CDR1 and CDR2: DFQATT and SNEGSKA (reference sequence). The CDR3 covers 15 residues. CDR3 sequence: CSARAGALSSYEQYF. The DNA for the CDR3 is TGCAGTGCTAGAGCGGGAGCCCTATCCTCCTACGAGCAGTACTTC.

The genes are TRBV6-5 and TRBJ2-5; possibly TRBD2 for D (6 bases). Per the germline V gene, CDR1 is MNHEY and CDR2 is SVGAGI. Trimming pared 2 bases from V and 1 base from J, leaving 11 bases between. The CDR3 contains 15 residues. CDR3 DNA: TGTGCCAGCAGTTACCAGGACTACCCCCAAGAGACCCAGTACTTC. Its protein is CASSYQDYPQETQYF.

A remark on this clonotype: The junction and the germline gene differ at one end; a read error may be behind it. CDR3 DNA: TGTGCCAGCAGCTTGTCGACTAGCGGAGGGGGGTCCTTCGAGCAGTACTTC. It is translated as CASSLSTSGGGSFEQYF. The chain carries TRBV5-3 and TRBJ2-7, with 9 positions matching TRBD2. TRBV5-3 has ORF status, its function being uncertain. The CDR3 contains 17 residues.

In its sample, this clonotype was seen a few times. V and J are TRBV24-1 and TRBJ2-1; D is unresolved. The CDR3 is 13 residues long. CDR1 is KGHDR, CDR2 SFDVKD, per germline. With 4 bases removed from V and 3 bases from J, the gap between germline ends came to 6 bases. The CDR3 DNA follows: TGTGCCACCAGTGAAGTTGGCTACAATGAGCAGTTCTTC. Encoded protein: CATSEVGYNEQFF.

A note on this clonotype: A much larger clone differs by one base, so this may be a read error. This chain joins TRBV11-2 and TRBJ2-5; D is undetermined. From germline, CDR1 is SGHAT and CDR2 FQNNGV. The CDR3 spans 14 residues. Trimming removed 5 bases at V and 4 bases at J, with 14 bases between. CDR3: CASSPTGPRETQYF. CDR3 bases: TGTGCCAGCAGCCCGACCGGACCCCGAGAGACCCAGTACTTC.

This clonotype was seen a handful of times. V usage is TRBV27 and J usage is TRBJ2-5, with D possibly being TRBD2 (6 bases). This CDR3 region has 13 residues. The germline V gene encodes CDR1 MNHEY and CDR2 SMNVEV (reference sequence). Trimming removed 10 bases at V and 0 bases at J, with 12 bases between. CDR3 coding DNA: TGTGCCACAGGAGGGGCAGACCAAGAGACCCAGTACTTC. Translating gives CATGGADQETQYF.

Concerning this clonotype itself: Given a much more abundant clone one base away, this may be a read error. CDR3 residues: CATSGESTRIYSNQPQHF. The CDR3 coding sequence is TGTGCCACCAGCGGAGAGTCGACTCGCATATATAGCAATCAGCCCCAGCATTTT. The chain joins TRBV15 to TRBJ1-5; unclear D gene. CDR1 LNHNV and CDR2 YYDKDF come from the germline V gene (reference sequence). The CDR3 contains 18 residues.

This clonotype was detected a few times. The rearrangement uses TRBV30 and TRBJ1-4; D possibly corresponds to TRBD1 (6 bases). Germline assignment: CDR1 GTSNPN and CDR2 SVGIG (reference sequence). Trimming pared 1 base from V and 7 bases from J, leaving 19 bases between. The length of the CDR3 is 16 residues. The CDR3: CAWSGYRVDAGEKLFF. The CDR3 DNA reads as TGTGCCTGGAGTGGCTACAGGGTAGATGCGGGTGAAAAACTGTTTTTT.

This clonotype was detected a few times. CDR3 region: CASSQVNRVEAFF. The CDR3 nucleotides are TGCGCCAGCAGCCAAGTGAATCGAGTTGAAGCTTTCTTT. The chain carries TRBV4-1 and TRBJ1-1; D not resolved. Germline CDR1 MGHRA, CDR2 YSYEKL. Trimming removed 1 base from V and 7 bases from J, with 10 bases in between. The CDR3 covers 13 residues.

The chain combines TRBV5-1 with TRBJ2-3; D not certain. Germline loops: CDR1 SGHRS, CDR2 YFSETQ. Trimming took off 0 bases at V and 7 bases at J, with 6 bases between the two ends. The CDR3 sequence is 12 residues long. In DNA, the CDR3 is TGCGCCAGCAGCTTGGGAACATATACGCAGTATTTT. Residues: CASSLGTYTQYF.

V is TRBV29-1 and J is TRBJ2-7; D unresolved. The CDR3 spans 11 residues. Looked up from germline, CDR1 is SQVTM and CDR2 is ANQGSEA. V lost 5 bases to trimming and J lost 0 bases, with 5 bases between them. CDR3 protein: CSVQFSYEQYF. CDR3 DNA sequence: TGCAGCGTTCAGTTCTCCTACGAGCAGTACTTC.

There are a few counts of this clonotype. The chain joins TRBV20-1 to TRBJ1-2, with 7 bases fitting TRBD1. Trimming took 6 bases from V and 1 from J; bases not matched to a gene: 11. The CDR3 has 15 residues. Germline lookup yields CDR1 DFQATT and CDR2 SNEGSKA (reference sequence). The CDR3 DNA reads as TGCAGTGCCACCTTCTGGGACAGCTATAACTATGGCTACACCTTC. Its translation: CSATFWDSYNYGYTF.

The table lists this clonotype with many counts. CDR3 region: CASSLDLNTQYF. The DNA of the CDR3 is TGTGCCAGCAGCTTGGATCTGAATACGCAGTATTTT. The V and J genes are TRBV5-4 and TRBJ2-3, with D uncertain. V shed 0 bases and J shed 7 bases, with 6 bases lying between them. CDR1 and CDR2 from the germline V gene are SGHNT and YYREEE (reference sequence). The CDR3 contains 12 residues.

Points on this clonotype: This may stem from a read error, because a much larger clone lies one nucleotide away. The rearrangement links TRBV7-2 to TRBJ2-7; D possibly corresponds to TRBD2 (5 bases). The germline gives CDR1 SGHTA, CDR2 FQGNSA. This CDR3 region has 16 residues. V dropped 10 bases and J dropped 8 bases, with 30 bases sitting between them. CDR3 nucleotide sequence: TGTGCCACTACAACGAGAGGGCCGCAAGCGGCATACCAGCAGTACTTC. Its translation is CATTTRGPQAAYQQYF.

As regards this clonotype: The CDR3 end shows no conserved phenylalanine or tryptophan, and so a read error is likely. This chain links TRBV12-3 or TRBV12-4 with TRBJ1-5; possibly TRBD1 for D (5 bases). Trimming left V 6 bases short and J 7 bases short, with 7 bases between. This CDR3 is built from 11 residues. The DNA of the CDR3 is TGTGCCAGCAGCACAGGACAGCCCCAGCATCTT. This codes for CASSTGQPQHL.

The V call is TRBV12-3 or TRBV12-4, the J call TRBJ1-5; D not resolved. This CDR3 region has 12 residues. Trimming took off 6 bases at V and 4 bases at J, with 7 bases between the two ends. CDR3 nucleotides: TGTGCCAGCAGGCTAGAGAATCAGCCCCAGCATTTT. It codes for CASRLENQPQHF.

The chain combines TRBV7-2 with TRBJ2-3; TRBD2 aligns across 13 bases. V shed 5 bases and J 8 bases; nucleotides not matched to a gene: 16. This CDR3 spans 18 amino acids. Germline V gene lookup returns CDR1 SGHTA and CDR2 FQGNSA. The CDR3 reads CASSDGTSGILESGTQYF. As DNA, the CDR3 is TGTGCCAGCAGCGATGGGACTAGCGGGATTTTGGAATCAGGTACGCAGTATTTT. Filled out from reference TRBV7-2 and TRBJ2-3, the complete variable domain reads GAGVSQSPSNKVTEKGKDVELRCDPISGHTALYWYRQSLGQGLEFLIYFQGNSAPDKSGLPSDRFSAERTGGSVSTLTIQRTQQEDSAVYLCASSDGTSGILESGTQYFGPGTRLTVL.

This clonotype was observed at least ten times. Written as DNA, the CDR3 is TGTGCCAGCAGCCCGGGGGACTCCTTATACGAGCAGTACTTC. The encoded protein is CASSPGDSLYEQYF. The rearrangement joins TRBV7-9 to TRBJ2-7; maybe TRBD2 (6 bases). The CDR3 sequence is 14 residues long. CDR1 and CDR2 (germline): SEHNR, FQNEAQ (reference sequence). V was pared by 5 bases and J by 4 bases, with 15 bases between.

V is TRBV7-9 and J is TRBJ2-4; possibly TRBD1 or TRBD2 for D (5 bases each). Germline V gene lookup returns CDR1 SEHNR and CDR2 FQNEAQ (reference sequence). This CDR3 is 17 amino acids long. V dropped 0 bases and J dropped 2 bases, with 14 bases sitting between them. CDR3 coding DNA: TGTGCCAGCAGCTTAGCCGGGACCTACCACACCAAAAACATTCAGTACTTC. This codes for CASSLAGTYHTKNIQYF.

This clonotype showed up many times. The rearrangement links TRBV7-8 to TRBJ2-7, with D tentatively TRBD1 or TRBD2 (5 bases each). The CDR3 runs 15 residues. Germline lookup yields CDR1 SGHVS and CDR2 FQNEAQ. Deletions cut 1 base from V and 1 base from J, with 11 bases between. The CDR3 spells CASSLGQGPSYEQYF. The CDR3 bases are TGTGCCAGCAGCTTAGGGCAGGGACCGTCCTACGAGCAGTACTTC.

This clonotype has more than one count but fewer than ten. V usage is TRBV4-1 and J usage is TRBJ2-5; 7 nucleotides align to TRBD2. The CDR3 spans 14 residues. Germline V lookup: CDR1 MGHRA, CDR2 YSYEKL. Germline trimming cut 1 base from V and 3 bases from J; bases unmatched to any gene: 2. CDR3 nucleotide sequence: TGCGCCAGCAGCCAAGCCGGGGGGAAAGAGACCCAGTACTTC. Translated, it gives CASSQAGGKETQYF.

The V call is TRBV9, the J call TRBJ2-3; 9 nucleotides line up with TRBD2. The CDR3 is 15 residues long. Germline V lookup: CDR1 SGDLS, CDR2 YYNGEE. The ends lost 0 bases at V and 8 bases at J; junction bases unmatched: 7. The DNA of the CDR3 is TGTGCCAGCAGCGTAGTAGGAGCGGGAGGTGTTACGCAGTATTTT. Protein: CASSVVGAGGVTQYF.

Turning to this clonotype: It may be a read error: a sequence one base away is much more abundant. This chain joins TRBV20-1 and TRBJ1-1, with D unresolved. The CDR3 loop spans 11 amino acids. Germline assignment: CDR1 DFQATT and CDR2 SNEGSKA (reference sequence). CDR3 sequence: CNADEMAEAFF. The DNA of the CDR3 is TGCAATGCTGACGAGATGGCTGAAGCTTTCTTT.

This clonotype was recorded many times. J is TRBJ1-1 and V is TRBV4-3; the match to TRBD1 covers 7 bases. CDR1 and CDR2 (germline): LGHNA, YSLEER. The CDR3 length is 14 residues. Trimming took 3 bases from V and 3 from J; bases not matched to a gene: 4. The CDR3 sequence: CASSHRDSYTEAFF. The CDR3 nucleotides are TGCGCCAGCAGCCACAGGGACAGCTACACTGAAGCTTTCTTT.

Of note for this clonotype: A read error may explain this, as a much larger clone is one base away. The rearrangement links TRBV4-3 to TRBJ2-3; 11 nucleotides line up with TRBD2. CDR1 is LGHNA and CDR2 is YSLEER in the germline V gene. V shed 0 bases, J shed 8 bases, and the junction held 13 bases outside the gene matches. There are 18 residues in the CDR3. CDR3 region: CASSQDLLAGGSLVTQYF. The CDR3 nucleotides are TGCGCCAGCAGCCAAGATCTCCTAGCGGGGGGTTCCCTTGTTACGCAGTATTTT.

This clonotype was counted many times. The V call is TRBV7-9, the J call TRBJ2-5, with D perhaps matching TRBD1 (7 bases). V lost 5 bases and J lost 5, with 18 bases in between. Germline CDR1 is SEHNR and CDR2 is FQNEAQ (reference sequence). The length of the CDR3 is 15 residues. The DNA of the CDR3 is TGTGCCAGCAGCCCCAGAGGAGGGGGCGAGGAGACCCAGTACTTC. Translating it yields CASSPRGGGEETQYF.

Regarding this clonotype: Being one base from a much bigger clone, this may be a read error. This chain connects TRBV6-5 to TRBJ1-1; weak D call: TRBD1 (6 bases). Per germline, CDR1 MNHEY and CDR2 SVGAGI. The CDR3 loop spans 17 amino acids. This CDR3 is CASSYGLQGYADTKAFF. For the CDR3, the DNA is TGTGCCAGCAGTTACGGCTTACAGGGTTACGCCGACACTAAAGCTTTCTTT.